The rows below give T cell receptor beta chains drawn from one sample of a study of blood T cell repertoires in COVID-19. This table comes from immunoSEQ multiplex PCR, and its TCRdb copy is limited to in-frame clones, with some not included. The table records 70,000 to 90,000 clones, roughly 87% of them present only once. Sequencing used peripheral blood. These receptors were obtained from a man over 45 with acute or convalescent COVID-19. Both conserved end residues are trimmed from each CDR3. Fields, in order: clone size, V gene, CDR3 protein. Clone sizes are given selectively: once, few, many, or a class where the clone is expanded.

clone_size: .
v_call: TRBV7-8
cdr3_aa: ASSPRGTSYNEQF

clone_size: .
v_call: TRBV19
cdr3_aa: ASSLQILAKNIQY

clone_size: few
v_call: TRBV6-5
cdr3_aa: ASIGWKGAYGEAF

clone_size: .
v_call: TRBV4-2
cdr3_aa: ASSPSDSQQF

clone_size: .
v_call: TRBV19
cdr3_aa: ASRTGGNSGNTIY

clone_size: .
v_call: TRBV7-9
cdr3_aa: ASSPWDIYGYT

clone_size: .
v_call: TRBV29-1
cdr3_aa: SVDMEEMNTEAF

clone_size: few
v_call: TRBV4-1
cdr3_aa: ASSRTFGRGYSPLH

clone_size: few
v_call: TRBV5-5
cdr3_aa: ASSFGQGFSKNIQY

clone_size: .
v_call: TRBV10-1
cdr3_aa: ASSRGVGTEAF

clone_size: few
v_call: TRBV29-1
cdr3_aa: SVPQGLYGYT

clone_size: .
v_call: TRBV6-5
cdr3_aa: ASSLGQGAYEQY

clone_size: .
v_call: TRBV11-2
cdr3_aa: ASSLVGQGRAYEQY

clone_size: .
v_call: TRBV5-1
cdr3_aa: ASSVGGTGAGYEQY

clone_size: .
v_call: TRBV5-1
cdr3_aa: ASSKTGTRSYNEQF

clone_size: .
v_call: TRBV19
cdr3_aa: ASSSGQASHEQY

clone_size: .
v_call: TRBV7-3
cdr3_aa: ASSSLGGGTYGYT

clone_size: once
v_call: TRBV13
cdr3_aa: ASSFLQGVGSNSPLH

clone_size: .
v_call: TRBV5-1
cdr3_aa: ASSPDRGKRVYNEQF

clone_size: .
v_call: TRBV25-1
cdr3_aa: ASSPPGGQETQY

clone_size: .
v_call: TRBV27
cdr3_aa: ASSQGAGPTYEQF

clone_size: .
v_call: TRBV11-2
cdr3_aa: ASSLRALAGALTDTQY

clone_size: .
v_call: TRBV18
cdr3_aa: ASSRAGGNSHEQY

clone_size: .
v_call: TRBV9
cdr3_aa: ASSVAAGVNYGYT

clone_size: .
v_call: TRBV5-1
cdr3_aa: ASSQDLGSTDTQY

clone_size: .
v_call: TRBV29-1
cdr3_aa: SYSGWVNGEQY

clone_size: .
v_call: TRBV28
cdr3_aa: ASSSTGTGIPYEQY

clone_size: .
v_call: TRBV11-2
cdr3_aa: ASTRTGSYNSPLH

clone_size: .
v_call: TRBV20-1
cdr3_aa: SALVLGEQF

clone_size: .
v_call: TRBV3-1/TRBV3-2
cdr3_aa: ASSLRQNTGELF

clone_size: .
v_call: TRBV2
cdr3_aa: ASSPSGGLNSGANVLT

clone_size: .
v_call: TRBV4-1
cdr3_aa: ASSGDREETQY

clone_size: .
v_call: TRBV7-9
cdr3_aa: ASSVSSNQPQH

clone_size: .
v_call: TRBV25-1
cdr3_aa: ASSEPGQSYEQY

clone_size: .
v_call: TRBV5-4
cdr3_aa: ATTPSGYSTEAF

clone_size: .
v_call: TRBV19
cdr3_aa: ASTRLLGGTDTQY

clone_size: .
v_call: TRBV25-1
cdr3_aa: ASSGRGGMNTEAF

clone_size: .
v_call: TRBV5-1
cdr3_aa: ASSLANLGRPNTEAF

clone_size: .
v_call: TRBV7-7
cdr3_aa: ASSLGRGTSTDTQY

clone_size: .
v_call: TRBV6-5
cdr3_aa: ASSPDRGYGYT

clone_size: .
v_call: TRBV10-3
cdr3_aa: AISESMGQSNQPQH

clone_size: .
v_call: TRBV6-5
cdr3_aa: ASSRGRNQPQH

clone_size: .
v_call: TRBV28
cdr3_aa: ASSFLTREKLF

clone_size: .
v_call: TRBV5-4
cdr3_aa: ASTPPGQNYGYT

clone_size: .
v_call: TRBV27
cdr3_aa: ASSPRLGSHEQY

clone_size: .
v_call: TRBV18
cdr3_aa: ASSPGRGRESGANVLT

clone_size: .
v_call: TRBV2
cdr3_aa: ASRARDRAGETQY

clone_size: once
v_call: TRBV6-5
cdr3_aa: ASSKREQY

clone_size: .
v_call: TRBV6-5
cdr3_aa: ASSYAAGTGGDGYT

clone_size: .
v_call: TRBV24-1
cdr3_aa: ATSDPGTDRTNEQF

clone_size: .
v_call: TRBV18
cdr3_aa: ASSQNRDIYGYT

clone_size: .
v_call: TRBV12-3/TRBV12-4
cdr3_aa: ASSSGTYETQY

clone_size: .
v_call: TRBV27
cdr3_aa: ASSPGTDASSPLH

clone_size: .
v_call: TRBV7-8
cdr3_aa: ASSLGQGRDYGYT

clone_size: .
v_call: TRBV19
cdr3_aa: ASSIDRVGTKAF